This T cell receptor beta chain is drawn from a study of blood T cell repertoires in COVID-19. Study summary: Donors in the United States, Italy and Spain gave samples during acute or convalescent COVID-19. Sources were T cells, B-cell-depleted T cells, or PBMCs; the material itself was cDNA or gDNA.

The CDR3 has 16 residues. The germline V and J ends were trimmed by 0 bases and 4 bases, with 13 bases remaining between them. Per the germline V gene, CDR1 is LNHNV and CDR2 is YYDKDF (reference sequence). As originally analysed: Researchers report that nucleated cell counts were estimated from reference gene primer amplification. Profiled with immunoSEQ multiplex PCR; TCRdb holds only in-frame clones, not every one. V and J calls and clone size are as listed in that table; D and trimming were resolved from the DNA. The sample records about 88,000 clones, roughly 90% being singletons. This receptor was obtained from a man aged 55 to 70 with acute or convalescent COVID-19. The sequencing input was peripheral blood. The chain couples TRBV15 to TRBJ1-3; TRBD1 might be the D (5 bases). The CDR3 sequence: CATSRDRAGYGNTIYF. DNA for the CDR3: TGTGCCACCAGCAGAGATCGGGCAGGGTACGGAAACACCATATATTTT.